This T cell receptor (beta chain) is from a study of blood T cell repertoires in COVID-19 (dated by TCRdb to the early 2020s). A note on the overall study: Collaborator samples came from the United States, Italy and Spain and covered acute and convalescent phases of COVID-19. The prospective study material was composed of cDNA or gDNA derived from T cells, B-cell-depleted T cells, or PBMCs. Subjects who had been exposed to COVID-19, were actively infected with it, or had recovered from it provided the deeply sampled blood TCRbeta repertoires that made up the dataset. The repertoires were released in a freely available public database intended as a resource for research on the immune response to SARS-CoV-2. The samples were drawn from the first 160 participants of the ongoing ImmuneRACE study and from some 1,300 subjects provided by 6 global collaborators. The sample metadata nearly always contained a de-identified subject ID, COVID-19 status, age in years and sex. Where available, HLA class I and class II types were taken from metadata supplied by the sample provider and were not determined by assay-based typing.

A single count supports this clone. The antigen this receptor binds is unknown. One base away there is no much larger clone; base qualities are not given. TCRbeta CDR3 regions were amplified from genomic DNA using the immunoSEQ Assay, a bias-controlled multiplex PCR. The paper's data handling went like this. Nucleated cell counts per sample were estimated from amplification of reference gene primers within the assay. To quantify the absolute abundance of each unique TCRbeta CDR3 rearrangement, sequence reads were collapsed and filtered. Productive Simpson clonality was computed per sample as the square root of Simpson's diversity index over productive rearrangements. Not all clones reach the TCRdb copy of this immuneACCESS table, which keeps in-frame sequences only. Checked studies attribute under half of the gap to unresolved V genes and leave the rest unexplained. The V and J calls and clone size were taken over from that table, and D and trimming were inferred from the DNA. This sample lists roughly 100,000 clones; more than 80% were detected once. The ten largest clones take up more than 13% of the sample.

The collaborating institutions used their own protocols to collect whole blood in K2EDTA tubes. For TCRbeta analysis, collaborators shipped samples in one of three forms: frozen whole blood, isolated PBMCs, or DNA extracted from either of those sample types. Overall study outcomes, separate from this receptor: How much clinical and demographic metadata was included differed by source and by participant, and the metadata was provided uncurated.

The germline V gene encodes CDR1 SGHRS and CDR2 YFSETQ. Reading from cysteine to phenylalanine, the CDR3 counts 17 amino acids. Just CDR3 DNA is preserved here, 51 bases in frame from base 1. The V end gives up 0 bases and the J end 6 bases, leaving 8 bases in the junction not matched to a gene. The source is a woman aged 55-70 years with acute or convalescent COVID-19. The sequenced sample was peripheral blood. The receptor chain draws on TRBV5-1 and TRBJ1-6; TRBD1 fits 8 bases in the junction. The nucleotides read TGCGCCAGCAGCTTGGAGGTCCAGGGGGCTTTTAATTCACCCCTCCACTTT. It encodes CASSLEVQGAFNSPLHF.